This passage covers 22 T cell receptor beta chains from one sample sequenced in a study of T cell repertoires in cytomegalovirus infection. TCRdb passed the reads through MiXCR, listing each CDR3 protein once. The data hold just over 150,000 distinct CDR3 sequences, with 20% to 30% observed a single time. Sequencing input: PBMCs. The origin of the receptors is a human donor in good health (CMV status not recorded). Some clones in this sample may be carry-over from other donors' samples.

The chain carries TRBV6-5 and TRBJ1-6; D unclear. Trimming shortened V by 7 bases and J by 3 bases, and 13 bases separated the two germline ends. This CDR3 spans 15 amino acids. The germline V gene has CDR1 MNHEY and CDR2 SVGAGI. The CDR3 is CASNPGERYNSPLHF. The DNA of the CDR3 is TGTGCCAGCAACCCCGGGGAACGCTATAATTCACCCCTCCACTTT.

This clonotype was counted at least ten times. V and J are TRBV11-2 and TRBJ1-6; no definite D call. The CDR3 runs 17 residues. Between the trimmed V and J ends, which lost 1 base and 7 bases, there was a span of 17 bases. Germline CDR1 and CDR2: SGHAT and FQNNGV. CDR3 residues: CASSLVPVERANSPLHF. DNA of the CDR3: TGTGCCAGCAGCTTAGTTCCAGTGGAAAGAGCGAATTCACCCCTCCACTTT. The full variable domain, in which reference TRBV11-2 and TRBJ1-6 provide the parts outside the CDR3, is EAGVAQSPRYKIIEKRQSVAFWCNPISGHATLYWYQQILGQGPKLLIQFQNNGVVDDSQLPKDRFSAERLKGVDSTLKIQPAKLEDSAVYLCASSLVPVERANSPLHFGNGTRLTVT.

This clonotype was detected only a few times. The chain couples TRBV5-4 to TRBJ2-2; perhaps TRBD1 as D (5 bases). Trimming stripped 4 bases from V and 5 bases from J, with 15 bases between. The length of the CDR3 is 15 residues. CDR1 is SGHNT, CDR2 YYREEE, per germline (reference sequence). In DNA, the CDR3 is TGTGCCAGCAGCGAAGCCATCACAGGAACCGGGGAGCTGTTTTTT. It codes for CASSEAITGTGELFF.

This clonotype came up a few times. This sequence joins TRBV20-1 and TRBJ2-2; 7 bases are a match to TRBD2. CDR1 is DFQATT, CDR2 SNEGSKA, per germline (reference sequence). The CDR3 has 13 residues. The ends lost 5 bases at V and 5 bases at J; junction bases unmatched: 5. CDR3 nucleotides: TGCAGTGCTCACTGGGGGGGGACCGGGGAGCTGTTTTTT. Its protein product is CSAHWGGTGELFF.

This clonotype was seen many times. The rearrangement joins TRBV12-3 or TRBV12-4 to TRBJ2-7; D not resolved. Trimming cost V 5 bases and J 4 bases, with 12 bases left between them. The CDR3 totals 13 residues. The CDR3 DNA is TGTGCCAGCAGTCCGATAGCAGGTTACGAGCAGTACTTC. This encodes CASSPIAGYEQYF.

This clonotype was observed at least ten times. This chain's CDR3 is CASSLADSYQPQHF. CDR3 coding DNA: TGTGCCAGCAGCTTAGCCGACAGTTATCAGCCCCAGCATTTT. The chain joins TRBV7-2 to TRBJ1-5, with D maybe TRBD1 (5 bases). Germline CDR1 is SGHTA and CDR2 is FQGNSA. V lost 0 bases and J 5 bases, leaving 8 bases between the germline ends. The CDR3 length is 14 residues.

Many counts were recorded for this clonotype. The rearrangement joins TRBV7-8 to TRBJ1-5; a weak D match, TRBD1 (5 bases). The CDR3 extends over 14 amino acids. V was cut by 3 bases and J by 4 bases, with 10 bases left in between. CDR1 and CDR2 (germline): SGHVS, FQNEAQ. CDR3 nucleotides: TGTGCCAGCAGCTTCGGGGCACCAAATCAGCCCCAGCATTTT. Residues: CASSFGAPNQPQHF.

The sample holds many counts of this clonotype. The chain employs TRBV4-1 and TRBJ1-4; D may be TRBD1 (5 bases). Trimming took 2 bases from V and 4 from J, leaving 11 bases between them. This CDR3 comprises 15 residues. Germline CDR1 is MGHRA and CDR2 is YSYEKL. The chain's CDR3 is CASSQPDRVNEKLFF. The CDR3 nucleotides are TGCGCCAGCAGCCAACCCGACAGAGTTAATGAAAAACTGTTTTTT.

This clonotype was recorded at least ten times. The chain recombines TRBV7-2 with TRBJ2-3; D is possibly TRBD1 (7 bases). Germline CDR1 SGHTA, CDR2 FQGNSA. This CDR3 comprises 12 residues. V shed 4 bases and J shed 6 bases, with 8 bases lying between them. The CDR3 nucleotides are TGTGCCAGCAGCTCAGGGGGGGATACGCAGTATTTT. Protein product: CASSSGGDTQYF.

V gene TRBV11-1 combines with J gene TRBJ2-1; the match to TRBD1 covers 8 bases. The CDR3 covers 13 residues. J gave up 6 bases and V 4 bases, and 2 bases lay outside the gene matches. From germline, CDR1 is SGHAT and CDR2 FQDESV (reference sequence). CDR3 in amino acids: CASSSGTGNEQFF. CDR3 nucleotide sequence: TGTGCCAGCAGCTCCGGGACAGGCAATGAGCAGTTCTTC.

The chain combines TRBV5-4 with TRBJ2-3; D not resolved. Germline V CDR1 and CDR2: SGHNT, YYREEE (reference sequence). Trimming stripped 0 bases from V and 2 bases from J, with 7 bases between. The CDR3 sequence is 14 residues long. Written as DNA, the CDR3 is TGTGCCAGCAGCTTGGTCGGGTACACAGATACGCAGTATTTT. It specifies CASSLVGYTDTQYF.

This clonotype was counted many times. V and J are TRBV7-8 and TRBJ1-6; possible D gene TRBD1, 6 bases. Looked up from germline, CDR1 is SGHVS and CDR2 is FQNEAQ. The CDR3 is 14 amino acids. Trimming took off 1 base at V and 7 bases at J, with 8 bases between the two ends. This CDR3 reads CASSLGTENSPLHF. The CDR3 region has the DNA TGTGCCAGCAGCTTAGGGACAGAAAATTCACCCCTCCACTTT.

This chain connects TRBV15 to TRBJ2-7, with D possibly being TRBD1 (7 bases). Germline-derived CDR1 and CDR2 are LNHNV and YYDKDF (reference sequence). V lost 5 bases, J lost 0 bases, and 14 bases lay in between. The CDR3 runs 15 residues. CDR3 amino acids: CATSRRGLDSYEQYF. In DNA form, the CDR3 reads TGTGCCACCAGCCGGAGGGGGCTCGACTCCTACGAGCAGTACTTC. Full variable domain (rest looked up from reference TRBV15 and TRBJ2-7): DAMVIQNPRYQVTQFGKPVTLSCSQTLNHNVMYWYQQKSSQAPKLLFHYYDKDFNNEADTPDNFQSRRPNTSFCFLDIRSPGLGDTAMYLCATSRRGLDSYEQYFGPGTRLTVT.

With regard to this clonotype: Being one base from a much bigger clone, this may be a read error. The chain combines TRBV7-6 with TRBJ2-7; D unclear. The germline gives CDR1 SGHVS, CDR2 FNYEAQ. This CDR3 is 13 amino acids long. The CDR3 spells CATSLAADYEQYF. The CDR3 region has the DNA TGTGCCACCAGCTTAGCCGCGGACTACGAGCAGTACTTC.

This clonotype has just a few counts. The chain combines TRBV7-3 with TRBJ2-5; D possibly corresponds to TRBD2 (5 bases). Deletions cut 0 bases from V and 9 bases from J, with 11 bases between. The CDR3 totals 13 residues. The germline gives CDR1 SGHTA, CDR2 FQGTGA. The CDR3 nucleotides are TGTGCCAGCAGCTTAACCCCGACTACGCCCCAGTACTTC. It is translated as CASSLTPTTPQYF.

The J gene is TRBJ2-3, the V gene TRBV29-1, with a tentative D call TRBD1 (5 bases). Trimming took off 3 bases at V and 2 bases at J, with 9 bases between the two ends. Germline lookup yields CDR1 SQVTM and CDR2 ANQGSEA. The length of the CDR3 is 13 residues. DNA for the CDR3: TGCAGCGTTGACAGGGCCAACACAGATACGCAGTATTTT. Its protein product is CSVDRANTDTQYF.

This CDR3 reads CASSPDIGIGSPLHF. CDR3 nucleotide sequence: TGTGCCAGCAGCCCCGACATAGGGATCGGATCACCCCTCCACTTT. The chain carries TRBV6-6 and TRBJ1-6; D unresolved. CDR3 size: 15 residues. From germline, CDR1 is MNHNY and CDR2 SVGAGI (reference sequence). Trimming shortened V by 6 bases and J by 10 bases, and 19 bases separated the two germline ends.

Regarding this clonotype: This sequence may be a read error, since a much larger clone differs from it by one base. This sequence joins TRBV12-3 or TRBV12-4 and TRBJ1-4; 7 bases are a match to TRBD1. The CDR3 loop spans 14 amino acids. The CDR3 protein is CASTSTGEGENLFF. CDR3 DNA: TGTGCCAGCACTTCAACAGGGGAAGGTGAAAACCTGTTTTTT.

V is TRBV4-3 and J is TRBJ1-3; 9 bases fit TRBD1. Trimming at V came to 1 base and at J to 5 bases, leaving 3 bases not matched to a gene. This CDR3 comprises 15 residues. Germline V gives CDR1 LGHNA, CDR2 YSLEER. CDR3 region: CASSQGGQGRNTIYF. In DNA form, the CDR3 reads TGCGCCAGCAGCCAAGGGGGACAGGGTAGAAACACCATATATTTT.

This clonotype was detected only a few times. This chain links TRBV28 with TRBJ1-6; TRBD1 matches at 9 bases. The ends lost 10 bases at V and 10 bases at J; junction bases unmatched: 5. CDR3 size: 12 residues. The germline CDR1 and CDR2 sequences are MDHEN and SYDVKM. For the CDR3, the DNA is TGTGCCACCGGACAGGGGAGCTCACCCCTCCACTTT. Its translation is CATGQGSSPLHF.

V usage is TRBV4-1 and J usage is TRBJ1-2; the match to TRBD1 covers 7 bases. The CDR3 loop spans 13 amino acids. The J segment lost 7 bases and the V segment lost 1 base, leaving 3 bases of the junction unmatched. Germline V CDR1 and CDR2: MGHRA, YSYEKL. In DNA, the CDR3 is TGCGCCAGCAGCCAAGGGACAGGCTTTGGCTACACCTTC. Translating gives CASSQGTGFGYTF.

This clonotype was observed at least ten times. The rearrangement joins TRBV3-1 to TRBJ1-1; 8 bases line up with TRBD1. Losses at the gene ends were 1 base for V and 0 bases for J; bases not matched to a gene: 7. The CDR3 has 17 amino acids. Germline V gene data show CDR1 as LGHDT and CDR2 as YNNKEL (reference sequence). The CDR3 reads CASSQVRDRNLNTEAFF. The CDR3 DNA sequence: TGTGCCAGCAGCCAAGTCAGGGACAGGAACTTGAACACTGAAGCTTTCTTT.